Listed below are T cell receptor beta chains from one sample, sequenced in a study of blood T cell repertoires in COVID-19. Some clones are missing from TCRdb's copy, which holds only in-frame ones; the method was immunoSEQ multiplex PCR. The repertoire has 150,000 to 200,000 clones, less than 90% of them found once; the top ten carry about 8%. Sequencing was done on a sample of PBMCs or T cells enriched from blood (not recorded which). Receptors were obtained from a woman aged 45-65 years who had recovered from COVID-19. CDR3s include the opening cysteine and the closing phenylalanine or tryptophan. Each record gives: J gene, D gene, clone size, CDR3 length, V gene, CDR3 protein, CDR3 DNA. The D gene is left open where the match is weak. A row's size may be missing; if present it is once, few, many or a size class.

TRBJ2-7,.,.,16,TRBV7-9,CASSPPLGRRGYEQYF,TGTGCCAGCAGCCCGCCACTCGGTAGGCGGGGCTACGAGCAGTACTTC
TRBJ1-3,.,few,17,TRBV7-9,CASSLAGPTGSGNTIYF,TGTGCCAGCAGCTTAGCTGGACCAACAGGCTCTGGAAACACCATATATTTT
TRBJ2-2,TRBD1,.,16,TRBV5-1,CASSLPTGERGGELFF,TGCGCCAGCAGCTTACCGACAGGGGAAAGGGGCGGGGAGCTGTTTTTT
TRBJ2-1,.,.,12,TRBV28,CASNSREPEQFF,TGTGCCAGCAATTCACGGGAGCCTGAGCAGTTCTTC
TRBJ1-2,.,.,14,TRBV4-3,CASSPTSGPGGYTF,TGCGCCAGCAGCCCTACATCCGGCCCAGGAGGCTACACCTTC
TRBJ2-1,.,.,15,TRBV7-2,CASSLEGGEGSEQFF,TGTGCCAGCAGCTTAGAAGGCGGTGAAGGTAGTGAGCAGTTCTTC
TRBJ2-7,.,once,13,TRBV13,CASSLNRVGEQYF,TGTGCCAGCAGCTTAAACAGGGTGGGCGAGCAGTACTTC
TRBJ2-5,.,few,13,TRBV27,CASSLSVAETQYF,TGTGCCAGCAGTTTATCCGTAGCAGAGACCCAGTACTTC
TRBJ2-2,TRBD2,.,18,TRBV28,CASSRIPGTSGSGGELFF,TGTGCCAGCAGTCGGATCCCCGGGACTAGCGGGAGCGGCGGGGAGCTGTTTTTT
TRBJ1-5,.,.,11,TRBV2,CASSEGPIQHF,TGTGCCAGCAGTGAAGGGCCGATCCAGCATTTT
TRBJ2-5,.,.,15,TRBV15,CATSEFSTGQETQYF,TGTGCCACCAGCGAATTCAGTACAGGCCAAGAGACCCAGTACTTC
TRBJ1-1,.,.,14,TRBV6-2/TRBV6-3,CASSLPQLNTEAFF,TGTGCCAGCAGTTTACCACAGCTGAACACTGAAGCTTTCTTT
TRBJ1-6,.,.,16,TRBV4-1,CASSQPRAGRDSPLHF,TGCGCCAGCAGCCAACCTCGGGCAGGGAGGGATTCACCCCTCCACTTT
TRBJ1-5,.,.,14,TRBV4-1,CASSHAGWNQPQHF,TGCGCCAGCAGCCACGCAGGGTGGAATCAGCCCCAGCATTTT
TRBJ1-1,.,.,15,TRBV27,CASSNLLQGNTEAFF,TGTGCCAGCAGTAACCTCTTACAGGGAAACACTGAAGCTTTCTTT
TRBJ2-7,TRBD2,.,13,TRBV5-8,CASQAGGRLEQYF,TGTGCCAGTCAAGCGGGAGGGCGTCTCGAGCAGTACTTC
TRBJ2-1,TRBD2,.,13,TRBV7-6,CASSSGLGGEQFF,TGTGCCAGCAGCTCCGGACTAGGTGGTGAGCAGTTCTTC
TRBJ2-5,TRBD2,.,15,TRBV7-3,CASSAIGLAGETQYF,TGTGCCAGCAGCGCCATAGGACTAGCGGGGGAGACCCAGTACTTC
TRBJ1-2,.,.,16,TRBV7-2,CASSLSAVSKPYGYTF,TGTGCCAGCAGCTTATCTGCAGTATCAAAACCCTATGGCTACACCTTC
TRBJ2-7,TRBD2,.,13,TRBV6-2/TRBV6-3,CASSRGGAPQQYF,TGTGCCAGCAGTCGCGGGGGGGCCCCGCAGCAGTACTTC
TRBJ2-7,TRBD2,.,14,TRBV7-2,CASSLDGGGYEQYF,TGTGCCAGCAGCTTAGACGGGGGGGGCTACGAGCAGTACTTC
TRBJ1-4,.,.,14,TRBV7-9,CASSLGSSNEKLFF,TGTGCCAGCAGCTTAGGCAGTTCTAATGAAAAACTGTTTTTT
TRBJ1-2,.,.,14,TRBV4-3,CASSRDTSSYGYTF,TGCGCCAGCAGTCGGGACACCTCATCCTATGGCTACACCTTC
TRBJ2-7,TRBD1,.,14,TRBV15,CATSPRTGNYEQYF,TGTGCCACCAGCCCACGGACAGGGAACTACGAGCAGTACTTC
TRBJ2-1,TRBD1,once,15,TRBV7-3,CASSLGDRAKGEQFF,TGTGCCAGCAGCTTAGGGGACAGGGCCAAGGGTGAGCAGTTCTTC
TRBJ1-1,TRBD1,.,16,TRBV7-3,CASSLVGGTGISEAFF,TGTGCCAGCAGCTTAGTTGGGGGGACAGGGATCTCTGAAGCTTTCTTT
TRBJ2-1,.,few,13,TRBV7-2,CASSLGTGNEQFF,TGTGCCAGCAGCTTGGGTACGGGCAATGAGCAGTTCTTC
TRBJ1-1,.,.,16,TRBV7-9,CASRGVSWTQNTEAFF,TGTGCCAGCAGGGGTGTTTCATGGACACAGAACACTGAAGCTTTCTTT
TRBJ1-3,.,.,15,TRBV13,CASSLQRFSGNTIYF,TGTGCCAGCAGCTTACAGCGGTTCTCTGGAAACACCATATATTTT
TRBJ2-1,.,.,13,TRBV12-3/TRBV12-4,CASSLPPQYEQFF,TGTGCCAGCAGTTTACCCCCTCAGTATGAGCAGTTCTTC
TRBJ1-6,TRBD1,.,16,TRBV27,CASRWGQDLYNSPLHF,TGTGCCAGCAGGTGGGGACAGGACCTTTATAATTCACCCCTCCACTTT
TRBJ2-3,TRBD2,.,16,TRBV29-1,CSVEALAGGYGDTQYF,TGCAGCGTTGAGGCTCTAGCGGGGGGGTATGGAGATACGCAGTATTTT
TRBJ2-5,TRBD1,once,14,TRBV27,CASRPTGVWETQYF,TGTGCCAGCAGACCTACAGGGGTGTGGGAGACCCAGTACTTC
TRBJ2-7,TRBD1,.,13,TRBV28,CASSTSDRDEQYF,TGTGCCAGCAGTACCTCGGACAGGGACGAGCAGTACTTC
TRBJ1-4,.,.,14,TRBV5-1,CASSLGEAGEKLFF,TGCGCCAGCAGCTTGGGGGAGGCGGGTGAAAAACTGTTTTTT
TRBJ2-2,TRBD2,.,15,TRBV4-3,CASSRSTSGTGELFF,TGCGCCAGCAGCCGGTCGACTAGCGGCACCGGGGAGCTGTTTTTT
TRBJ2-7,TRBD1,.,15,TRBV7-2,CASSLLPTGGYEQYF,TGTGCCAGCAGCTTACTCCCCACAGGGGGTTACGAGCAGTACTTC
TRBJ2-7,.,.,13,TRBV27,CASSLGATYEQYF,TGTGCCAGCAGTTTGGGGGCAACCTACGAGCAGTACTTC
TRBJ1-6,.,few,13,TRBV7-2,CASSTLTGSPLHF,TGTGCCAGCAGCACCCTAACGGGTTCACCCCTCCACTTT
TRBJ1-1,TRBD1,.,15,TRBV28,CASSPIGQGSSEAFF,TGTGCCAGCAGTCCCATCGGACAGGGGTCCTCTGAAGCTTTCTTT
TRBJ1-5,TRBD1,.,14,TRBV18,CASSQGTGGQPQHF,TGTGCCAGCTCACAAGGGACAGGAGGTCAGCCCCAGCATTTT
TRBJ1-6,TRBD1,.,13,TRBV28,CAEGQGRNSPLHF,TGTGCTGAGGGACAGGGTCGAAATTCACCCCTCCACTTT
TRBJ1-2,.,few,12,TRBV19,CASLDSSYGYTF,TGTGCCAGCCTGGACAGCAGCTATGGCTACACCTTC
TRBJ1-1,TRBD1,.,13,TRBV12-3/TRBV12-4,CASSDRVLAEAFF,TGTGCCAGCAGTGACAGGGTTTTGGCTGAAGCTTTCTTT
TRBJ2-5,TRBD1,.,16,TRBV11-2,CASSLDRGQGGETQYF,TGTGCCAGCAGCTTAGACAGGGGGCAAGGGGGAGAGACCCAGTACTTC
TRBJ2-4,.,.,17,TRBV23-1,CASSQSSVSLAKNIQYF,TGCGCCAGCAGTCAATCGAGTGTTTCGTTAGCCAAAAACATTCAGTACTTC
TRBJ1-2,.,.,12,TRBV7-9,CASSLAELGYTF,TGTGCCAGCAGCTTAGCTGAGCTGGGCTACACCTTC
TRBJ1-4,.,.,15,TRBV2,CASSEDPRFDEKLFF,TGTGCCAGCAGTGAAGATCCCAGGTTTGATGAAAAACTGTTTTTT
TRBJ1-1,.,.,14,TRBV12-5,CASGATTLNTEAFF,TGTGCTAGTGGTGCTACGACTTTGAACACTGAAGCTTTCTTT
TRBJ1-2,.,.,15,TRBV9,CARRVGPGVSGGYTF,TGTGCCCGCCGCGTCGGTCCGGGGGTCTCGGGGGGCTACACCTTC
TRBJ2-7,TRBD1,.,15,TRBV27,CASAPGGQSIYEQYF,TGTGCCAGCGCCCCAGGGGGCCAAAGTATCTACGAGCAGTACTTC
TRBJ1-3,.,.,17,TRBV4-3,CASSQGPQGTGGNTIYF,TGCGCCAGCAGCCAAGGCCCCCAGGGGACGGGTGGAAACACCATATATTTT
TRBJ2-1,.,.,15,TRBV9,CASSVWTGSYNEQFF,TGTGCCAGCAGCGTGTGGACGGGATCCTACAATGAGCAGTTCTTC
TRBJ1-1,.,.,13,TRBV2,CASRYQANTEAFF,TGTGCCAGCAGGTACCAAGCGAACACTGAAGCTTTCTTT
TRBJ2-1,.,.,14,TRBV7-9,CASRRQGTNNEQFF,TGTGCCAGCAGGAGACAGGGGACTAACAATGAGCAGTTCTTC